These 18 T cell receptor beta chains share one sample of origin, sequenced in a study of post-analysis software for immune sequencing data. Whole-study findings and limits: Higher frequency in patients than in controls was seen for roughly five TRBV segments, with TRBV5-6, TRBV5-1 and TRBV20-1 among them.

Incorporated into the TCR beta cDNA libraries were unique molecular identifiers, which served to reduce PCR and sequencing biases. TCRdb re-called the PCR reads with MiXCR, one entry per CDR3 protein. Altogether 550,000 to 700,000 distinct CDR3 sequences are present, about 40% being singletons, with the ten largest covering 1.5% to 2%. Their specific antigens are unknown. The sequenced material came from blood. The receptors originated from a girl aged 10-17 years with multiple sclerosis.

This clonotype was recorded a few times. The V call is TRBV2, the J call TRBJ2-7; weak D call: TRBD2 (6 bases). V lost 6 bases and J lost 5, with 20 bases in between. Germline-derived CDR1 and CDR2 are SNHLY and FYNNEI. This CDR3 contains 15 residues. As DNA, the CDR3 is TGTGCCAGCAGGGGGGGAGGAGGCCCACGGGACGAGCAGTACTTC. This encodes CASRGGGGPRDEQYF.

This chain links TRBV27 with TRBJ1-4, with D possibly TRBD1 on 6 matching bases. Germline CDR1 is MNHEY and CDR2 is SMNVEV (reference sequence). The V end was cut by 3 bases, the J end by 11 bases, with 19 bases between. There are 15 residues in the CDR3. Here the CDR3 reads CASSFMAGERIKLFF. CDR3 nucleotides: TGTGCCAGCAGTTTTATGGCAGGGGAAAGGATTAAACTGTTTTTT. The full variable domain, completed using reference TRBV27 and TRBJ1-4, is EAQVTQNPRYLITVTGKKLTVTCSQNMNHEYMSWYRQDPGLGLRQIYYSMNVEVTDKGDVPEGYKVSRKEKRNFPLILESPSPNQTSLYFCASSFMAGERIKLFFGSGTQLSVL.

The chain couples TRBV10-3 to TRBJ2-1; 9 bases line up with TRBD1. Germline V gene sequence: CDR1 ENHRY, CDR2 SYGVKD. V shed 6 bases and J 5 bases; nucleotides not matched to a gene: 8. The CDR3 runs to 15 residues. The CDR3 coding sequence is TGTGCCATCAGGGACGACAGGGGGATCAACAATGAGCAGTTCTTC. It codes for CAIRDDRGINNEQFF.

The chain is built from TRBV12-3 or TRBV12-4 and TRBJ1-2; the D gene is possibly TRBD1 (5 bases). V was trimmed by 3 bases and J by 1 base, leaving 9 bases between them. The CDR3 is 14 residues long. CDR3 sequence: CASSLGPFNYGYTF. CDR3 nucleotide sequence: TGTGCCAGCAGTTTGGGACCGTTTAACTATGGCTACACCTTC.

The rearrangement joins TRBV20-1 to TRBJ2-3; D might be TRBD2 (7 bases). This CDR3 has 13 residues. Germline lookup yields CDR1 DFQATT and CDR2 SNEGSKA (reference sequence). V was trimmed by 5 bases and J by 3 bases, leaving 12 bases between them. This chain's CDR3 is CSAPEGGTDTQYF. The DNA of the CDR3 is TGCAGTGCTCCGGAGGGGGGGACAGATACGCAGTATTTT.

The rearrangement links TRBV5-6 to TRBJ2-1, with D perhaps TRBD1 or TRBD2 (5 bases each). V was clipped by 7 bases and J by 7 bases, with 12 bases between them. Germline values: CDR1 SGHDT, CDR2 YYEEEE. CDR3 length equals 12 residues. CDR3 nucleotides: TGTGCCAGCGGGACCGAGCGGAATGAGCAGTTCTTC. It yields the protein CASGTERNEQFF.

This clonotype was counted a few times. The chain recombines TRBV10-3 with TRBJ2-1; D gene ambiguous. CDR3 size: 11 residues. Trimming pared 6 bases from V and 5 bases from J, leaving 5 bases between. Per germline, CDR1 ENHRY and CDR2 SYGVKD. The CDR3 protein is CAIRDDNEQFF. CDR3 bases: TGTGCCATCAGGGATGACAATGAGCAGTTCTTC.

V usage is TRBV29-1 and J usage is TRBJ2-3; no definite D call. The germline V and J ends were trimmed by 5 bases and 8 bases, with 11 bases remaining between them. Germline V gene sequence: CDR1 SQVTM, CDR2 ANQGSEA. The CDR3 totals 11 residues. The CDR3 protein is CSVFGPSTQYF. The CDR3 coding sequence is TGCAGCGTTTTTGGGCCGAGTACGCAGTATTTT.

This sequence joins TRBV27 and TRBJ2-7, with D uncertain. The J call may be wrong; the DNA end is better matched by TRBJ2-5. Germline lookup yields CDR1 MNHEY and CDR2 SMNVEV (reference sequence). This CDR3 has 12 amino acids. The CDR3 spells CASGPHGETQYF. CDR3 in DNA: TGTGCCAGCGGGCCCCACGGGGAGACCCAGTACTTC.

The chain carries TRBV5-1 and TRBJ2-3; D unclear. CDR3 length equals 15 residues. Trimming stripped 7 bases from V and 1 base from J, with 16 bases between. Germline V gene data show CDR1 as SGHRS and CDR2 as YFSETQ. CDR3 DNA sequence: TGCGCCAGCTCCCCGTCCCTACGGCGCACAGATACGCAGTATTTT. It specifies CASSPSLRRTDTQYF.

The chain is built from TRBV12-3 or TRBV12-4 and TRBJ2-7, with D maybe TRBD1 (6 bases). The CDR3 runs to 16 residues. V shed 3 bases and J shed 7 bases, with 22 bases lying between them. This CDR3 is CASSFIVLQGMGEQYF. CDR3 nucleotides: TGTGCCAGCAGTTTCATTGTCCTCCAGGGGATGGGGGAGCAGTACTTC.

This clonotype was detected a few times. CDR3 sequence reads: CASSQEEVGRRTDTQYF. The CDR3 coding sequence is TGCGCCAGCAGCCAAGAAGAAGTAGGGCGGAGGACAGATACGCAGTATTTT. The J gene is TRBJ2-3, the V gene TRBV4-1; maybe TRBD2 (5 bases). CDR3 length equals 17 residues. V was trimmed by 0 bases and J by 3 bases, leaving 16 bases between them. Germline loops: CDR1 MGHRA, CDR2 YSYEKL.

V and J are TRBV20-1 and TRBJ2-1; D may correspond to TRBD1 or TRBD2 (7 bases each). V lost 6 bases and J 7 bases, leaving 22 bases between the germline ends. This CDR3 comprises 15 residues. The V gene's germline CDR1 is DFQATT and CDR2 SNEGSKA (reference sequence). In DNA, the CDR3 is TGCAGTGCGCTCAGGGGGGGGGCCCCCAGGAATGAGCAGTTCTTC. Encoded protein: CSALRGGAPRNEQFF.

This chain links TRBV7-9 with TRBJ2-5; 9 bases line up with TRBD1. Trimming at V came to 5 bases and at J to 3 bases, leaving 10 bases not matched to a gene. This CDR3 contains 16 residues. Germline V gene data show CDR1 as SEHNR and CDR2 as FQNEAQ (reference sequence). In DNA, the CDR3 is TGTGCCAGCAGCCCGAAGGCCGGGACAGGGAAAGAGACCCAGTACTTC. This translates into CASSPKAGTGKETQYF.

The gene calls are TRBV5-1 and TRBJ2-1; D remains unclear. The CDR3 runs to 12 residues. Germline assignment: CDR1 SGHRS and CDR2 YFSETQ. V dropped 4 bases and J dropped 7 bases, with 9 bases sitting between them. The CDR3 DNA sequence: TGCGCCAGCAGCATCAGTTGGAATGAGCAGTTCTTC. Protein: CASSISWNEQFF.

This clonotype was observed a handful of times. The chain uses TRBV12-3 or TRBV12-4 and TRBJ1-5; TRBD1 is a possible D gene (6 bases). The germline V and J ends were trimmed by 3 bases and 8 bases, with 20 bases remaining between them. The CDR3 consists of 16 residues. CDR3 coding DNA: TGTGCCAGCAGTTTGAACAGGAGGGGGGCAAGGAAGCCCCAGCATTTT. It specifies CASSLNRRGARKPQHF.

CDR3 nucleotide sequence: TGTGCCAGCACCGACCGGGACAGGGTTTACGAGCAGTACTTC. Its protein is CASTDRDRVYEQYF. J is TRBJ2-5 and V is TRBV6-5; TRBD1 aligns across 9 bases. The J call may be faulty, since TRBJ2-7 better matches the DNA end. The CDR3 length is 14 residues. Germline values: CDR1 MNHEY, CDR2 SVGAGI.

The sample holds a few counts of this clonotype. The chain links TRBV7-9 to TRBJ2-1; the D gene is possibly TRBD2 (7 bases). Trimming pared 5 bases from V and 4 bases from J, leaving 18 bases between. Germline assignment: CDR1 SEHNR and CDR2 FQNEAQ (reference sequence). The CDR3 totals 16 residues. The CDR3: CASSPGGGRKYNEQFF. The CDR3 region has the DNA TGTGCCAGCAGCCCTGGGGGGGGCCGTAAGTACAATGAGCAGTTCTTC.